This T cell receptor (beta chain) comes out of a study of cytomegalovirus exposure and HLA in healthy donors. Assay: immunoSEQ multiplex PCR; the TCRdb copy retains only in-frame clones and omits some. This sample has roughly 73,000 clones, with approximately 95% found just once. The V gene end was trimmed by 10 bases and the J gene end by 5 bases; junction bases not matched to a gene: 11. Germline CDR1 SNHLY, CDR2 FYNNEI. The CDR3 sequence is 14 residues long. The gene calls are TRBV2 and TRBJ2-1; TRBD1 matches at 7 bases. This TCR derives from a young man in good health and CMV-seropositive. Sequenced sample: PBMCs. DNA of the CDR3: TGTGCCACCTCCGTAGAGACAGGGCACAATGAGCAGTTCTTC. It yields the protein CATSVETGHNEQFF.